This passage covers 24 T cell receptor beta chains from one sample sequenced in a study of T cell changes during pregnancy in multiple sclerosis. TCRdb's copy holds only in-frame clones and misses some; the assay was immunoSEQ multiplex PCR. This sample carries tens of thousands of clones, approximately 92% of them seen once, and the ten largest clones take approximately 0.67%. The input for sequencing was CD4+ T cells from peripheral blood mononuclear cells, taken in the third trimester of pregnancy. These receptors originate from a female donor with multiple sclerosis, enrolled in a pregnancy study.

The chain carries TRBV7-8 and TRBJ1-5, with D perhaps TRBD1 (5 bases). Trimming cost V 5 bases and J 0 bases, with 11 bases left between them. The CDR3 spans 15 residues. Germline CDR1 reads SGHVS; CDR2 reads FQNEAQ. The CDR3: CASSRGGVSNQPQHF. The CDR3 bases are TGTGCCAGCAGCCGCGGGGGGGTTAGCAATCAGCCCCAGCATTTT.

This chain connects TRBV5-6 to TRBJ1-1; the D is unclear. V lost 0 bases to trimming and J lost 2 bases, with 11 bases between them. The CDR3 has 15 amino acids. Germline CDR1 is SGHDT and CDR2 is YYEEEE. CDR3 amino acids: CASSLVAARNTEAFF. The CDR3 DNA sequence: TGTGCCAGCAGCTTGGTAGCAGCCCGAAACACTGAAGCTTTCTTT.

The chain employs TRBV6-5 and TRBJ1-2; TRBD1 is a possible D gene (5 bases). This CDR3 is built from 15 residues. Germline CDR1 MNHEY, CDR2 SVGAGI. Trimming took 1 base from V and 5 from J, leaving 14 bases between them. CDR3 coding DNA: TGTGCCAGCAGTTACTTCGGGGGGATAGGGTATGGCTACACCTTC. Translated, it gives CASSYFGGIGYGYTF.

This clone appeared a few times. The genes are TRBV19 and TRBJ1-5, with a tentative D call TRBD1 (6 bases). CDR3 length: 14 residues. V dropped 9 bases and J dropped 0 bases, with 12 bases sitting between them. Germline V gene lookup returns CDR1 LNHDA and CDR2 SQIVND (reference sequence). CDR3 protein: CARYNRDSNQPQHF. CDR3 coding DNA: TGTGCCAGGTATAACAGGGATAGCAATCAGCCCCAGCATTTT.

This clone was seen a few times. The chain is built from TRBV19 and TRBJ2-2, with 8 bases matching TRBD1. This CDR3 region has 15 residues. Losses at the gene ends were 6 bases for V and 2 bases for J; bases not matched to a gene: 5. CDR1 LNHDA and CDR2 SQIVND come from the germline V gene (reference sequence). CDR3 coding DNA: TGTGCCAGTAGAGCAGGGGGCGGTAACACCGGGGAGCTGTTTTTT. This codes for CASRAGGGNTGELFF.

The rearrangement joins TRBV5-8 to TRBJ2-7, with D perhaps TRBD1 (6 bases). The germline gives CDR1 SGHTS, CDR2 YDEGEE. The CDR3 extends over 14 amino acids. Trimming left V 1 base short and J 1 base short, with 9 bases between. CDR3 nucleotides: TGTGCCAGCAGCTTGACAGGGCCATCCTACGAGCAGTACTTC. Protein sequence: CASSLTGPSYEQYF.

This chain links TRBV15 with TRBJ2-7, with 10 positions matching TRBD1. Germline CDR1 is LNHNV and CDR2 is YYDKDF (reference sequence). V lost 6 bases and J lost 2; bases outside the gene matches: 1. The CDR3 is 13 amino acids. The CDR3, as DNA: TGTGCCACCAGAGGACAGGGGGCCTACGAGCAGTACTTC. Encoded protein: CATRGQGAYEQYF.

This chain links TRBV27 with TRBJ2-7; 8 bases map to TRBD2. J lost 2 bases, V lost 6 bases, and 6 bases had no gene match. Germline V gene sequence: CDR1 MNHEY, CDR2 SMNVEV (reference sequence). The CDR3 extends over 14 amino acids. The CDR3 protein is CASRRLAGPYEQYF. CDR3 in DNA: TGTGCCAGCAGGCGATTAGCGGGACCCTACGAGCAGTACTTC.

The rearrangement joins TRBV6-5 to TRBJ2-5; perhaps TRBD2 as D (5 bases). The V end lost 5 bases, the J end lost 4 bases, and 14 bases lay between the germline ends. Germline V CDR1 and CDR2: MNHEY, SVGAGI. The CDR3 is 14 amino acids. CDR3 residues: CASSKDLWGETQYF. The CDR3 bases are TGTGCCAGCAGTAAGGACTTATGGGGAGAGACCCAGTACTTC.

This clone was seen a single time. This sequence joins TRBV5-8 and TRBJ1-5; D not certain. The germline V and J ends were trimmed by 4 bases and 6 bases, with 14 bases remaining between them. Per the germline V gene, CDR1 is SGHTS and CDR2 is YDEGEE. The CDR3 contains 14 residues. CDR3 bases: TGTGCCAGCAGCCCTGGGGAGAGGGCTCAGCCCCAGCATTTT. It encodes CASSPGERAQPQHF.

This chain joins TRBV5-4 and TRBJ2-7; 7 bases are shared with TRBD1. The CDR3 has 13 amino acids. V shed 4 bases, J shed 3 bases, and the junction held 4 bases outside the gene matches. Germline V gene lookup returns CDR1 SGHNT and CDR2 YYREEE (reference sequence). The CDR3 reads CASSPRDSYEQYF. CDR3 DNA sequence: TGTGCCAGCAGCCCCCGGGACAGCTACGAGCAGTACTTC.

The rearrangement uses TRBV19 and TRBJ2-7; 10 bases agree with TRBD1. Unmatched junction bases numbered 9, after V lost 6 bases and J lost 1 base. CDR1 is LNHDA, CDR2 SQIVND, per germline (reference sequence). The CDR3 extends over 16 amino acids. CDR3 amino acids: CASRTSGTGVSYEQYF. CDR3 in DNA: TGTGCCAGTAGGACGTCCGGGACAGGGGTGTCCTACGAGCAGTACTTC.

The V gene is TRBV11-2, the J gene TRBJ1-1, with unresolved D. Trimming took off 0 bases at V and 5 bases at J, with 7 bases between the two ends. The CDR3 has 13 amino acids. Germline V lookup: CDR1 SGHAT, CDR2 FQNNGV. The CDR3 spells CASSLDESTEAFF. The DNA of the CDR3 is TGTGCCAGCAGCTTAGATGAGTCTACTGAAGCTTTCTTT.

This chain joins TRBV6-5 and TRBJ2-7; 7 bases match TRBD2. In germline, CDR1 is MNHEY, CDR2 SVGAGI. This CDR3 comprises 15 residues. J was trimmed by 4 bases and V by 0 bases; bases with no gene match: 6. CDR3 in DNA: TGTGCCAGCAGTTACTCGAGGGCGGGAGTTTACGAGCAGTACTTC. Amino acids: CASSYSRAGVYEQYF.

The V gene is TRBV5-1, the J gene TRBJ2-3, with 7 bases matching TRBD2. Germline assignment: CDR1 SGHRS and CDR2 YFSETQ. CDR3 length: 15 residues. The J segment lost 3 bases and the V segment lost 0 bases, leaving 4 bases of the junction unmatched. CDR3 residues: CASSLVGLGTDTQYF. For the CDR3, the DNA is TGCGCCAGCAGCTTGGTAGGACTAGGTACAGATACGCAGTATTTT.

V usage is TRBV28 and J usage is TRBJ2-3, with TRBD1 identical over 9 bases. Losses at the gene ends were 5 bases for V and 4 bases for J; bases not matched to a gene: 10. CDR3 length: 16 amino acids. Per germline, CDR1 MDHEN and CDR2 SYDVKM. CDR3 DNA: TGTGCCAGCAGTACATCTGGACAGGGGTGGTCAGATACGCAGTATTTT. As protein: CASSTSGQGWSDTQYF.

The DNA for the CDR3 is TGTGCCTGGAATTCCCGCGGGAACACCATATATTTT. Encoded protein: CAWNSRGNTIYF. The V and J genes are TRBV30 and TRBJ1-3; no reliable D call. The germline V gene encodes CDR1 GTSNPN and CDR2 SVGIG (reference sequence). The CDR3 has 12 residues. Trimming took 4 bases from V and 7 from J, leaving 11 bases between them. Variable domain in full (rest from reference TRBV30 and TRBJ1-3): SQTIHQWPATLVQPVGSPLSLECTVEGTSNPNLYWYRQAAGRGLQLLFYSVGIGQISSEVPQNLSASRPQDRQFILSSKKLLLSDSGFYLCAWNSRGNTIYFGEGSWLTVV.

The rearrangement uses TRBV4-1 and TRBJ1-5; TRBD1 is a possible D gene (6 bases). Germline V gene data show CDR1 as MGHRA and CDR2 as YSYEKL. Trimming shortened V by 0 bases and J by 5 bases, and 14 bases separated the two germline ends. The CDR3 is made up of 16 amino acids. The CDR3 region has the DNA TGCGCCAGCAGCCAAGATTGGGAGGGGGGGGATCAGCCCCAGCATTTT. Its protein is CASSQDWEGGDQPQHF.

This sequence joins TRBV11-2 and TRBJ2-7; 8 positions match TRBD2. V was pared by 2 bases and J by 3 bases, with 9 bases of the junction left unmatched. The CDR3 spans 16 residues. The germline V gene encodes CDR1 SGHAT and CDR2 FQNNGV. The CDR3 sequence: CASSLLIGRALYEQYF. CDR3 nucleotides: TGTGCCAGCAGCTTATTGATCGGGAGGGCCCTCTACGAGCAGTACTTC.

The V and J genes are TRBV7-3 and TRBJ2-1; 7 bases align to TRBD1. Per germline, CDR1 SGHTA and CDR2 FQGTGA. The CDR3 is 15 residues long. V was pared by 5 bases and J by 0 bases, with 4 bases of the junction left unmatched. The CDR3 reads CASSKTGTSYNEQFF. In DNA form, the CDR3 reads TGTGCCAGCAGCAAGACAGGGACCTCCTACAATGAGCAGTTCTTC.

The rearrangement joins TRBV6-1 to TRBJ2-7; 7 positions match TRBD2. V gave up 2 bases and J gave up 5 bases; unmatched junction bases: 12. Germline CDR1 reads MNHNS; CDR2 reads SASEGT. The CDR3 is made up of 16 amino acids. In nucleotides, the CDR3 is TGTGCCAGCAGTGAAAGTTTCTGGGGGGAGGGACACGAGCAGTACTTC. Its protein product is CASSESFWGEGHEQYF.

A word on this clone: The junction does not match germline at one end; this may be a read error. V gene TRBV7-2 combines with J gene TRBJ2-2; tentative D call: TRBD2 (5 bases). Germline V lookup: CDR1 SGHTA, CDR2 FQGNSA. This CDR3 contains 17 residues. DNA of the CDR3: TGTGTCAGCAGCCCCTGGAGGACGGCCGCGAACACCGGGGAGCTGTTTTTT. Residues: CVSSPWRTAANTGELFF. Looking up the rest from reference TRBV7-2 and TRBJ2-2 gives the full variable domain: GAGVSQSPSNKVTEKGKDVELRCDPISGHTALYWYRQSLGQGLEFLIYFQGNSAPDKSGLPSDRFSAERTGGSVSTLTIQRTQQEDSAVYLCVSSPWRTAANTGELFFGEGSRLTVL.

V gene TRBV7-2 combines with J gene TRBJ2-3; TRBD1 matches 7 bases. With V trimmed by 6 bases and J by 4 bases, 13 bases remained unmatched. The CDR3 covers 16 residues. Per germline, CDR1 SGHTA and CDR2 FQGNSA. Written as DNA, the CDR3 is TGTGCCAGCAGTTCTACCGGGACAGTCGAATCAGATACGCAGTATTTT. This codes for CASSSTGTVESDTQYF.

The rearrangement links TRBV28 to TRBJ2-5; 7 nucleotides align to TRBD1. Germline V gene data show CDR1 as MDHEN and CDR2 as SYDVKM. This CDR3 comprises 15 residues. The V gene end was trimmed by 2 bases and the J gene end by 3 bases; junction bases not matched to a gene: 6. The CDR3 reads CASSLPGTDEETQYF. CDR3 DNA sequence: TGTGCCAGCAGTTTACCAGGGACAGACGAAGAGACCCAGTACTTC.